This T cell receptor (beta chain) was captured by sequencing in a study of early T cells in non-severe SARS-CoV-2 infection. Looking at the study overall: Sequencing input comprised bulk RNA from unsorted whole blood; chain pairing was not available.

Germline V gene sequence: CDR1 SGDLS, CDR2 YYNGEE. Trimming took 3 bases from V and 2 from J; bases not matched to a gene: 4. The CDR3 runs 14 residues. General study findings and limits: VDJdb matching, biased toward anti-spike CD8 responses, missed private and CD4 specificities.

Unique molecular identifiers tagged individual cDNA molecules. MiXCR, applied by TCRdb to the 5' RACE reads, yields one record per CDR3 protein. This sample has approximately 74,000 distinct CDR3 sequences; 11% to 15% occur once, and the top ten carry approximately 11%. This clonotype was picked up a small number of times. The antigen is undetermined. The sequence was collected from an adult who was a healthcare worker with PCR-confirmed SARS-CoV-2 infection or an uninfected control (not recorded which). The gene calls are TRBV9 and TRBJ2-7; TRBD1 agrees at 8 bases. The material sequenced was whole blood. The CDR3 region has the DNA TGTGCCAGCAGCGGTGGGACAGGTCCCTACGAGCAGTACTTC. Translating gives CASSGGTGPYEQYF.